Listed below are T cell receptor beta chains from one sample, sequenced in a study of shared clonotypes between healthy human individuals. Repertoires were generated with immunoSEQ multiplex PCR, while TCRdb's copy carries only in-frame clones and drops some. The sample comprises about 530,000 clones, around 79% of which are singletons, and around 13% rests with the top ten. The sample taken for sequencing was PBMCs. Source of these receptors: a woman between 40 and 50 years old in good health. Some clones in this sample may be carry-over from other donors' samples. CDR3s include the opening cysteine and the closing phenylalanine or tryptophan. D genes are given only for firm matches. The size entry is marked missing in some rows and otherwise reads once, few, many or a size class.

size,J,V,D,DNA,CDR3
-,TRBJ2-2,TRBV5-5,-,TGTGCCAGCAGCCCCGGACCGACCCGTTCGGGTACCGGGGAGCTGTTTTTT,CASSPGPTRSGTGELFF
-,TRBJ1-5,TRBV7-2,TRBD1,TGTGCCAGCAGCTTAGCCACAGGGGGCGTCGGTCAGCCCCAGCATTTT,CASSLATGGVGQPQHF
-,TRBJ2-3,TRBV18,-,TGTGCCAGCTCACCATTTGAACAGCGAAGCACAGATACGCAGTATTTT,CASSPFEQRSTDTQYF
once,TRBJ1-6,TRBV6-6,-,TGTGCCAGCAGTACAGACCGAACTAATTCACCCCTCCACTTT,CASSTDRTNSPLHF
-,TRBJ1-1,TRBV4-3,-,TGCGCCAGCAGCCAAAAGGGGGGGTGGGGCACTGAAGCTTTCTTT,CASSQKGGWGTEAFF
-,TRBJ2-3,TRBV19,TRBD2,TGTGCCAGTAGCCCTAGCGGTCTCCGGGGAGATACGCAGTATTTT,CASSPSGLRGDTQYF
-,TRBJ2-1,TRBV29-1,-,TGCAGCGTTGAACACCAAGCGGTCTACAATGAGCAGTTCTTC,CSVEHQAVYNEQFF
few,TRBJ2-2,TRBV27,-,TGTGCCAGCAGTTTATCGGACCTCACCGGGGAGCTGTTTTTT,CASSLSDLTGELFF
-,TRBJ2-3,TRBV27,TRBD2,TGTGCCAGCAGCCAAGGGACTAGCGGAGGTTTTTTTGGAGATACGCAGTATTTT,CASSQGTSGGFFGDTQYF
-,TRBJ2-7,TRBV7-7,TRBD1,TGTGCCAGCAGCTTAGACAGGGGCAGCGAGCAGTACTTC,CASSLDRGSEQYF
-,TRBJ2-1,TRBV7-8,-,TGTGCCAGTGTAGCCGCCCATCCACTCTCCTACAATGAGCAGTTCTTC,CASVAAHPLSYNEQFF
-,TRBJ2-7,TRBV7-8,-,TGTGCCAGCACCTCTGGGCGGGTCCTCTTTTACGAGCAGTACTTC,CASTSGRVLFYEQYF
-,TRBJ1-1,TRBV18,TRBD1,TGTGCCAGCTCACCACAGGGACAGGGGGTCTCTGTGGTGACTGAAGCTTTCTTT,CASSPQGQGVSVVTEAFF
few,TRBJ1-2,TRBV5-6,-,TGTGCCAGCACCCTTGGCAGGGTGTGGGGCTACACCTTC,CASTLGRVWGYTF
-,TRBJ1-3,TRBV7-2,TRBD1,TGTGCCAGCAGCCGAAGACAGGGACCTGGAAACACCATATATTTT,CASSRRQGPGNTIYF
-,TRBJ2-1,TRBV6-5,TRBD2,TGTGCCAGCAGAAGACTAGCGGGAGAGATCAATGAGCAGTTCTTC,CASRRLAGEINEQFF
-,TRBJ2-7,TRBV28,-,TGTGCCAGCAGTGACCCTGGGCACACTCCGTTTTACGAGCAGTACTTC,CASSDPGHTPFYEQYF
-,TRBJ2-7,TRBV29-1,TRBD1,TGCAGCGTTGCCCGACAGGGGTCTATCTACGAGCAGTACTTC,CSVARQGSIYEQYF
-,TRBJ1-2,TRBV6-4,TRBD1,TGTGCCAGCAGGGGAGGGGACAGGGGCGGCTACACCTTC,CASRGGDRGGYTF
-,TRBJ2-7,TRBV2,-,TGTGCCAGCAGTGAGTCGCCCTACGAGCAGTACTTC,CASSESPYEQYF
few,TRBJ2-2,TRBV6-4,TRBD1,TGTGCCAGCAGGCCGGGACAGGGAGATGCCGGGGAGCTGTTTTTT,CASRPGQGDAGELFF
-,TRBJ1-1,TRBV4-1,-,TGCGCCAGCAGCCAAGATGTCACCAGGGGCACTGAAGCTTTCTTT,CASSQDVTRGTEAFF
-,TRBJ2-1,TRBV7-3,-,TGTGCCAGCAGCTGGGGCGGCAGAACCTCCTACAATGAGCAGTTCTTC,CASSWGGRTSYNEQFF